These 26 T cell receptor beta chains share one sample of origin, sequenced in a study of T cells after yellow fever vaccination. In TCRdb, the 5' RACE reads were re-called with MiXCR into one record per CDR3 protein. The sample contains some 200,000 distinct CDR3 sequences, approximately 11% of which appear only once. Sequences were derived from CD8+ T cells sorted from PBMCs, sampled 15 days after the yellow fever booster vaccination. The source of these receptors is a man between 18 and 29 years old who received the YFV17D yellow fever vaccine.

This clonotype was found many times. The chain employs TRBV28 and TRBJ2-1; D is perhaps TRBD2 (6 bases). V was trimmed by 6 bases and J by 5 bases, leaving 20 bases between them. CDR1 is MDHEN, CDR2 SYDVKM, per germline. The CDR3 spans 16 residues. CDR3 in DNA: TGTGCCAGCAGGGAGGGAGCAAGAACGATTAACAATGAGCAGTTCTTC. The encoded protein is CASREGARTINNEQFF.

The chain recombines TRBV5-1 with TRBJ2-7, with TRBD2 matching 15 bases. The germline gives CDR1 SGHRS, CDR2 YFSETQ. The V segment lost 4 bases and the J segment 0 bases; nucleotides outside the gene matches: 11. This CDR3 comprises 19 residues. The CDR3, as DNA: TGCGCCAGCAGCCCCGGAGGGACTAGCGGGGGGACTCCCTCCTACGAGCAGTACGTC. Protein product: CASSPGGTSGGTPSYEQYV.

Only a few counts were recorded for this clonotype. The J gene is TRBJ2-1, the V gene TRBV7-9; 8 bases map to TRBD1. The CDR3 totals 14 residues. Trimming at V came to 4 bases and at J to 5 bases, leaving 4 bases not matched to a gene. Per germline, CDR1 SEHNR and CDR2 FQNEAQ (reference sequence). The CDR3 protein is CASSSRQGNNEQFF. As DNA, the CDR3 is TGTGCCAGCAGCTCCCGACAGGGGAACAATGAGCAGTTCTTC.

This clonotype was seen a handful of times. This chain joins TRBV27 and TRBJ2-1; TRBD2 matches at 7 bases. V shed 9 bases, J shed 6 bases, and the junction held 11 bases outside the gene matches. The CDR3 is 14 amino acids. Germline V gene lookup returns CDR1 MNHEY and CDR2 SMNVEV (reference sequence). CDR3 region: CASSGEGWANEQFF. The DNA for the CDR3 is TGTGCCAGTTCCGGGGAGGGGTGGGCCAATGAGCAGTTCTTC.

This clonotype was detected only a few times. CDR3 nucleotides: TGTGCCGGATCAGAACAGGGGTCTTGGGATACGCAGTATTTT. This encodes CAGSEQGSWDTQYF. The chain is built from TRBV6-1 and TRBJ2-3; 7 bases map to TRBD1. The CDR3 sequence is 14 residues long. Trimming at V came to 11 bases and at J to 6 bases, leaving 14 bases not matched to a gene. Looked up from germline, CDR1 is MNHNS and CDR2 is SASEGT.

This clonotype was counted only a few times. This chain connects TRBV29-1 to TRBJ1-1; D is uncertain. Trimming took 6 bases from V and 3 from J, leaving 5 bases between them. Germline V gene lookup returns CDR1 SQVTM and CDR2 ANQGSEA. This CDR3 is built from 10 residues. The CDR3 spells CSVRDTEAFF. CDR3 in DNA: TGCAGCGTCCGAGACACTGAAGCTTTCTTT.

The sample holds a few counts of this clonotype. V and J are TRBV10-3 and TRBJ2-3, with 7 nucleotides matching TRBD1. Germline loops: CDR1 ENHRY, CDR2 SYGVKD. V trimming: 6 bases; J trimming: 0 bases; junction bases outside the gene matches: 21. CDR3 length: 20 residues. The CDR3 bases are TGTGCCATCAGGGGACCCCCGGGACAGCCAATTCCGACTAGCACAGATACGCAGTATTTT. Translating it yields CAIRGPPGQPIPTSTDTQYF.

The chain combines TRBV6-5 with TRBJ2-7; no definite D call. Germline loops: CDR1 MNHEY, CDR2 SVGAGI. The CDR3 has 10 residues. V was clipped by 11 bases and J by 3 bases, with 8 bases between them. This CDR3 reads CAVTGYEQYF. CDR3 in DNA: TGTGCCGTGACCGGCTACGAGCAGTACTTC.

The chain uses TRBV20-1 and TRBJ2-7, with 9 nucleotides matching TRBD1. Trimming cost V 4 bases and J 2 bases; bases outside gene matches: 12. Looked up from germline, CDR1 is DFQATT and CDR2 is SNEGSKA (reference sequence). The CDR3 is 16 residues long. CDR3 in amino acids: CSATRDRESLAYEQYF. DNA of the CDR3: TGCAGTGCTACCCGGGACAGGGAGTCATTGGCCTACGAGCAGTACTTC.

J is TRBJ1-5 and V is TRBV7-6; 7 bases are shared with TRBD1. Germline-derived CDR1 and CDR2 are SGHVS and FNYEAQ. V was pared by 0 bases and J by 2 bases, with 1 base of the junction left unmatched. The CDR3 is 15 amino acids. This chain's CDR3 is CASSLAGTGNQPQHF. CDR3 nucleotide sequence: TGTGCCAGCAGCTTAGCCGGGACAGGCAATCAGCCCCAGCATTTT.

The chain uses TRBV10-3 and TRBJ1-1; D is possibly TRBD1 (6 bases). Germline CDR1 and CDR2: ENHRY and SYGVKD. The CDR3 extends over 14 amino acids. V lost 6 bases and J 3 bases, leaving 14 bases between the germline ends. The CDR3 DNA is TGTGCCATCAGAGGACAGTTCGGGGACACTGAAGCTTTCTTT. This encodes CAIRGQFGDTEAFF.

The rearrangement uses TRBV7-9 and TRBJ1-1; maybe TRBD1 (5 bases). V lost 4 bases and J lost 0, with 18 bases in between. Germline V gene lookup returns CDR1 SEHNR and CDR2 FQNEAQ (reference sequence). The CDR3 contains 17 residues. The chain's CDR3 is CASSYPLGTALNTEAFF. CDR3 sequence (DNA): TGTGCCAGCAGCTATCCCCTAGGGACCGCCTTGAACACTGAAGCTTTCTTT.

This clonotype was seen repeatedly, ten times or more. The chain is built from TRBV12-3 or TRBV12-4 and TRBJ1-5; no clear D gene. The CDR3 is 11 amino acids. Trimming pared 6 bases from V and 11 bases from J, leaving 11 bases between. The CDR3 here is CASRLSWAQHF. The CDR3 DNA reads TGTGCCAGCAGGCTTTCTTGGGCCCAGCATTTT.

This clonotype was recorded once. The V call is TRBV5-6, the J call TRBJ2-7; D is possibly TRBD1 or TRBD2 (5 bases each). The CDR3 totals 12 residues. Germline CDR1 and CDR2: SGHDT and YYEEEE. Trimming removed 3 bases at V and 5 bases at J, with 9 bases between. The CDR3 reads CASSWWGNEQYF. Here the CDR3 DNA reads TGTGCCAGCAGCTGGTGGGGGAACGAGCAGTACTTC.

The sample holds a few counts of this clonotype. The J gene is TRBJ2-7, the V gene TRBV7-9; 8 nucleotides align to TRBD1. This CDR3 is built from 16 residues. After removal of 4 bases from V and 2 bases from J, the junction contained 10 bases not matched to a gene. CDR1 and CDR2 from the germline V gene are SEHNR and FQNEAQ (reference sequence). This CDR3 reads CASSSLDRGQAYEQYF. The CDR3 bases are TGTGCCAGCAGCTCACTTGACAGGGGCCAGGCCTACGAGCAGTACTTC. The full variable domain, its missing parts supplied by reference TRBV7-9 and TRBJ2-7, is DTGVSQNPRHKITKRGQNVTFRCDPISEHNRLYWYRQTLGQGPEFLTYFQNEAQLEKSRLLSDRFSAERPKGSFSTLEIQRTEQGDSAMYLCASSSLDRGQAYEQYFGPGTRLTVT.

The sample holds a few counts of this clonotype. This rearrangement joins TRBV4-1 to TRBJ2-7; the D gene could be TRBD1 or TRBD2 (6 bases each). Germline-derived CDR1 and CDR2 are MGHRA and YSYEKL. The CDR3 has 14 residues. The germline V and J ends were trimmed by 5 bases and 5 bases, with 16 bases remaining between them. The CDR3 DNA is TGCGCCAGCAGCGGCGGGACACGCGTCCACGAGCAGTACTTC. Translated: CASSGGTRVHEQYF.

This chain connects TRBV6-1 to TRBJ1-1; TRBD1 is a possible D gene (5 bases). Between the trimmed V and J ends, which lost 6 bases and 3 bases, there was a span of 17 bases. This CDR3 comprises 15 residues. Germline values: CDR1 MNHNS, CDR2 SASEGT. CDR3 region: CASRPRETDHTEAFF. DNA of the CDR3: TGTGCCAGCAGACCACGGGAGACAGATCACACTGAAGCTTTCTTT.

This clonotype was found a few times. This chain connects TRBV12-3 or TRBV12-4 to TRBJ2-1, with a possible D match to TRBD2 (7 bases). With 5 bases removed from V and 15 bases from J, the gap between germline ends came to 20 bases. This CDR3 is built from 13 residues. The CDR3 loop is CASSPRGRGGRFF. CDR3 DNA sequence: TGTGCCAGCAGTCCCCGTGGGAGGGGGGGCCGGTTCTTC.

This clonotype was counted between two and nine times. The gene calls are TRBV7-9 and TRBJ2-7, with 7 bases identical to TRBD1. The CDR3 covers 14 residues. V lost 4 bases to trimming and J lost 2 bases; unmatched junction nucleotides: 5. CDR1 and CDR2 (germline): SEHNR, FQNEAQ (reference sequence). In DNA, the CDR3 is TGTGCCAGCAGCTCGGGACAGCTGCCCTACGAGCAGTACTTC. It specifies CASSSGQLPYEQYF.

This clonotype has more than one count but fewer than ten. This chain uses TRBV3-1 with TRBJ2-2; the D is unclear. V was clipped by 1 base and J by 1 base, with 16 bases between them. The CDR3 contains 18 residues. The germline V gene has CDR1 LGHDT and CDR2 YNNKEL (reference sequence). DNA of the CDR3: TGTGCCAGCAGCCAAGTCCCCTTAATCCTGGAGAACACCGGGGAGCTGTTTTTT. Protein product: CASSQVPLILENTGELFF.

The table lists this clonotype with a few counts. This chain uses TRBV6-2 or TRBV6-3 with TRBJ2-1; 11 bases map to TRBD2. Germline CDR1 is MNHEY and CDR2 is SVGEGT. V was clipped by 8 bases and J by 5 bases; unmatched bases: 8. This CDR3 region has 15 residues. The CDR3 DNA reads as TGTGCCAGCCGTCTAGCGGGGGGCACCGACAATGAGCAGTTCTTC. Translated, it gives CASRLAGGTDNEQFF.

The chain employs TRBV27 and TRBJ2-7, with D perhaps assigned TRBD1 or TRBD2 (5 bases each). The CDR3 spans 17 residues. Germline assignment: CDR1 MNHEY and CDR2 SMNVEV (reference sequence). V shed 5 bases and J shed 5 bases, with 25 bases lying between them. The CDR3 spells CASSRRDPYFTGHEQYF. The DNA for the CDR3 is TGTGCCAGCAGTCGCCGGGACCCATACTTCACAGGACACGAGCAGTACTTC.

The gene calls are TRBV12-5 and TRBJ1-2, with TRBD1 identical over 9 bases. Per the germline V gene, CDR1 is LGHNT and CDR2 is FRNRAP. V was clipped by 6 bases and J by 8 bases; unmatched bases: 7. The CDR3 is 13 amino acids. The CDR3: CASGSGTGWGYTF. CDR3 coding DNA: TGTGCTAGTGGATCCGGGACAGGGTGGGGCTACACCTTC.

The CDR3 protein is CASRLAGRDQETQYF. CDR3 sequence (DNA): TGTGCCAGTAGGCTAGCGGGTCGGGACCAAGAGACCCAGTACTTC. The J gene is TRBJ2-5, the V gene TRBV19; 8 bases are a match to TRBD2. Germline loops: CDR1 LNHDA, CDR2 SQIVND (reference sequence). The CDR3 sequence is 15 residues long. The V segment lost 6 bases and the J segment 0 bases; nucleotides outside the gene matches: 6.

The V gene is TRBV6-5, the J gene TRBJ2-2, with no clear D. Germline V lookup: CDR1 MNHEY, CDR2 SVGAGI. CDR3 size: 16 residues. Trimming stripped 4 bases from V and 3 bases from J, with 15 bases between. CDR3 loop: CASSFVSRGDTGELFF. CDR3 DNA sequence: TGTGCCAGCAGTTTTGTGTCGAGAGGAGACACCGGGGAGCTGTTTTTT.

The chain links TRBV3-2 to TRBJ2-5; the table gives TRBD2 as D, unverified against the DNA. TRBV3-2 is a pseudogene locus. This CDR3 is 13 amino acids long. The CDR3, as DNA: TGTGCCAGCAGCCAGGCGGGGTCAGAGACCCAGTACTTC. Its translation is CASSQAGSETQYF.